The 2 T cell receptor beta chains below come from one sample, sequenced in a study of tumor-infiltrating lymphocytes in primary liver carcinoma. Bulk tissue was left unsorted, and RNA and DNA were co-extracted from about 20-30 mg of it. Total RNA (roughly 530 ng) served as template for TCR beta cDNA synthesis primed by a constant-region primer. Slightly modified ARM-PCR, run as three nested multiplex PCR rounds, produced the TCR beta libraries. TRBV1-TRBV30 forward and Cbeta reverse primers drove the first two roughly 11-cycle rounds. Using its own MiXCR run on the multiplex PCR reads, TCRdb lists one record per CDR3 protein. Of about 78,000 distinct CDR3 sequences in the sample, about two thirds were seen once. Sequencing was carried out using liver tumor tissue from sampling region 4. The sample's subset: tumor region T4, right-lateral pole. The receptors derive from a woman aged 55-75 years with primary liver carcinoma and hepatitis B virus infection.

The CDR3 here is CASNFLTGHDTQYF. CDR3 nucleotides: TGTGCCAGCAATTTCCTGACAGGGCATGATACGCAGTATTTT. The chain recombines TRBV6-5 with TRBJ2-3; TRBD1 agrees at 7 bases. Germline lookup yields CDR1 MNHEY and CDR2 SVGAGI. J was trimmed by 6 bases and V by 7 bases; bases with no gene match: 10. The CDR3 extends over 14 amino acids.

This clonotype occurred once. Germline is not matched at one junction end, which may reflect a read error. The chain joins TRBV11-3 to TRBJ2-1; 10 bases map to TRBD2. Germline loops: CDR1 SGHNT, CDR2 YENEEA. The CDR3 loop spans 15 amino acids. The CDR3 loop is CASSSGTSGKLEQSF. CDR3 coding DNA: TGTGCTAGCAGCTCAGGAACTAGCGGGAAGCTTGAGCAGTCCTTC.